One sample yielded the 8 T cell receptor beta chains listed below, sequenced in a study of blood T cell repertoires in COVID-19. Data came from immunoSEQ multiplex PCR; TCRdb stores just in-frame clones and leaves some out. Of 120,000 to 150,000 clones listed, about nine tenths are singletons. The sequencing input was peripheral blood. These TCRs come from a man between 45 and 60 years old who had recovered from COVID-19.

This sequence joins TRBV11-3 and TRBJ2-5; perhaps TRBD2 as D (6 bases). This CDR3 comprises 13 residues. The ends were cut back, 0 bases at V and 4 bases at J, with 6 bases in the middle. CDR1 SGHNT and CDR2 YENEEA come from the germline V gene. CDR3 in amino acids: CASSLERGETQYF. CDR3 coding DNA: TGTGCCAGCAGCTTAGAGCGGGGAGAGACCCAGTACTTC.

This sequence joins TRBV5-4 and TRBJ2-5, with D possibly matching TRBD2 (7 bases). CDR1 and CDR2 (germline): SGHNT, YYREEE (reference sequence). V was clipped by 3 bases and J by 4 bases, with 16 bases between them. CDR3 size: 15 residues. As DNA, the CDR3 is TGTGCCAGCAGCTCCGTCTGGGGGGGGCGAGAGACCCAGTACTTC. Protein product: CASSSVWGGRETQYF. Full variable domain (remainder filled in from reference TRBV5-4 and TRBJ2-5): ETGVTQSPTHLIKTRGQQVTLRCSSQSGHNTVSWYQQALGQGPQFIFQYYREEENGRGNFPPRFSGLQFPNYSSELNVNALELDDSALYLCASSSVWGGRETQYFGPGTRLLVL.

The gene calls are TRBV6-5 and TRBJ1-1, with 9 bases lining up with TRBD1. CDR3 size: 15 residues. Trimming took 5 bases from V and 0 from J; bases not matched to a gene: 4. Germline-derived CDR1 and CDR2 are MNHEY and SVGAGI. The CDR3 coding sequence is TGTGCCAGCAGTAGGGACAGGGCCTTGAACACTGAAGCTTTCTTT. Residues: CASSRDRALNTEAFF.

The chain joins TRBV6-1 to TRBJ1-2; perhaps TRBD1 as D (5 bases). Trimming removed 1 base at V and 1 base at J, with 10 bases between. In germline, CDR1 is MNHNS, CDR2 SASEGT. CDR3 length equals 15 residues. CDR3 protein: CASSEGQGHNYGYTF. CDR3 coding DNA: TGTGCCAGCAGTGAAGGGCAGGGCCATAACTATGGCTACACCTTC.

The rearrangement joins TRBV15 to TRBJ1-2; maybe TRBD1 (5 bases). The ends were cut back, 0 bases at V and 2 bases at J, with 7 bases in the middle. Germline CDR1 reads LNHNV; CDR2 reads YYDKDF (reference sequence). The CDR3 loop spans 14 amino acids. This CDR3 is CATSRDRQNYGYTF. In DNA form, the CDR3 reads TGTGCCACCAGCAGAGATAGACAGAACTATGGCTACACCTTC.

This chain joins TRBV12-3 or TRBV12-4 and TRBJ1-1; no clear D. V lost 3 bases, J lost 1 base, and 6 bases lay in between. The CDR3 spans 13 residues. The DNA for the CDR3 is TGTGCCAGCAGTTTCAGCGAGAACACTGAAGCTTTCTTT. This codes for CASSFSENTEAFF.

This clone was recorded a few times. This chain uses TRBV5-6 with TRBJ2-1; TRBD1 might be the D (5 bases). V was cut by 0 bases and J by 7 bases, with 8 bases left in between. In germline, CDR1 is SGHDT, CDR2 YYEEEE. This CDR3 region has 13 residues. As DNA, the CDR3 is TGTGCCAGCAGCTTGGGACAGACAAATGAGCAGTTCTTC. Translating gives CASSLGQTNEQFF.

The chain links TRBV11-3 to TRBJ2-3; 7 bases match TRBD1. Germline V gene lookup returns CDR1 SGHNT and CDR2 YENEEA. Trimming at V came to 6 bases and at J to 0 bases, leaving 9 bases not matched to a gene. The CDR3 runs to 16 residues. As DNA, the CDR3 is TGTGCCAGCAGTGACCGGACAGGCCCTAGCACAGATACGCAGTATTTT. Encoded protein: CASSDRTGPSTDTQYF.